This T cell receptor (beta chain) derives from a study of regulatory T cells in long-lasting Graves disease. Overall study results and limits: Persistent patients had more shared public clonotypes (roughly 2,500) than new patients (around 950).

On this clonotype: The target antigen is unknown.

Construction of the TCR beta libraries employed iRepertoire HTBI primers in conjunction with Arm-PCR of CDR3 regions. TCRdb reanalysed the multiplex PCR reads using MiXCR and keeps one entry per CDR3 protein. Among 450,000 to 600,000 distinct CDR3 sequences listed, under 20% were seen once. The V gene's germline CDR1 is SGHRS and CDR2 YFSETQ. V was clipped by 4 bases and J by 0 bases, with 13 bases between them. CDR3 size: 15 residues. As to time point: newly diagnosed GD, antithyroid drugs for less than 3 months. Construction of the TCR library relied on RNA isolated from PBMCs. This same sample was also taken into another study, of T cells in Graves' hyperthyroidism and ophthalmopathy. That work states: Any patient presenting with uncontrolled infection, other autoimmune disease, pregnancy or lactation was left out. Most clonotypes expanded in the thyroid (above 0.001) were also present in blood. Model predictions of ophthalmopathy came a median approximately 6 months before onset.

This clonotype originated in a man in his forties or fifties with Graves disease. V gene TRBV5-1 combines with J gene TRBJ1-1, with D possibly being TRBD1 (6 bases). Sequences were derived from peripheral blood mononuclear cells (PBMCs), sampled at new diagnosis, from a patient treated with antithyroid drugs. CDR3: CASSRPGQMNTEAFF. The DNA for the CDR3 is TGCGCCAGCAGCCGACCTGGACAGATGAACACTGAAGCTTTCTTT.